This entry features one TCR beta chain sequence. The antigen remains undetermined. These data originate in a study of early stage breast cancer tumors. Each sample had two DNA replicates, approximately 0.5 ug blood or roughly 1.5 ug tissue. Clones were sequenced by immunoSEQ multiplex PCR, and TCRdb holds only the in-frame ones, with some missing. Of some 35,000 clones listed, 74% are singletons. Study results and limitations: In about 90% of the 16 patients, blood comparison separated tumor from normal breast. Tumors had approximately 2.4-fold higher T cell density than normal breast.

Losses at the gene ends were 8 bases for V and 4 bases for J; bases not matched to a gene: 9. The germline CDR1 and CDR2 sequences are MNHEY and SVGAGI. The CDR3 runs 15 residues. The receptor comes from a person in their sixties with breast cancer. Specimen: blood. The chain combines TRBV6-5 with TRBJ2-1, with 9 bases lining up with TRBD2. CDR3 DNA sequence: TGTGCCAGCTTTGGTCTAGCGGGAAGTTACAATGAGCAGTTCTTC. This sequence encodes CASFGLAGSYNEQFF.